Sequencing of this T cell receptor (beta chain) was carried out in a study of CD8+ T cells in alopecia areata. The study's findings and limits: Sequencing of scalp samples also includes resident alphabeta T cells from normal skin. Normal scalp had lower clonality than lesional scalp, with alopecia totalis/universalis lesions showing this most strongly. Unlike in mice, where it was clearer, TCR sharing across patients was less clear, possibly HLA-related.

Following extraction, RNA underwent reverse transcription to cDNA, which served as the sequencing template. Clones were read by immunoSEQ multiplex PCR, and TCRdb kept only the in-frame ones, dropping some. Of about 64,000 clones listed, about 40% are singletons. The CDR3 is made up of 14 amino acids. Germline assignment: CDR1 SEHNR and CDR2 FQNEAQ (reference sequence). The germline V and J ends were trimmed by 3 bases and 5 bases, with 14 bases remaining between them. About this clone itself: Antigen specificity is unknown.

The rearrangement uses TRBV7-9 and TRBJ2-7, with D maybe TRBD1 (5 bases). The receptor comes from a human donor with alopecia areata. The sample comprised NKG2D-low CD8+ T cells sorted from blood. This CDR3 reads CASSFVGAHHEQYF. The DNA for the CDR3 is TGTGCCAGCAGCTTCGTAGGGGCCCACCACGAGCAGTACTTC.